The 5 T cell receptor beta chains given below trace back to one sample, sequenced in a study of blood T cells in healthy people across ages. A second 7 to 11 cycle PCR used barcoded and J-beta primers. TCRdb recomputed calls from the 5' RACE reads with MiXCR, one row per CDR3 protein. The data contain 540,000 or so distinct CDR3 sequences, 27% of them seen just once; the ten biggest clones take up under 20%. The sequenced sample was blood. The receptors were sampled from a woman aged 65 to 85 in good health.

This clonotype was seen a few times. The V gene is TRBV2, the J gene TRBJ2-3; a possible D gene is TRBD2 (6 bases). The length of the CDR3 is 14 residues. Trimming left V 6 bases short and J 4 bases short, with 14 bases between. CDR1 and CDR2 (germline): SNHLY, FYNNEI. The CDR3 here is CASRPPGLPDTQYF. The CDR3 region has the DNA TGTGCCAGCAGGCCCCCGGGACTTCCAGATACGCAGTATTTT. Full variable domain (outside the CDR3, taken from reference TRBV2 and TRBJ2-3): EPEVTQTPSHQVTQMGQEVILRCVPISNHLYFYWYRQILGQKVEFLVSFYNNEISEKSEIFDDQFSVERPDGSNFTLKIRSTKLEDSAMYFCASRPPGLPDTQYFGPGTRLTVL.

This clonotype has just a few counts. V and J are TRBV20-1 and TRBJ2-1; TRBD2 matches 9 bases. Losses at the gene ends were 3 bases for V and 6 bases for J; bases not matched to a gene: 6. The CDR3 totals 14 residues. From germline, CDR1 is DFQATT and CDR2 SNEGSKA (reference sequence). Here the CDR3 reads CSARSASGVNEQFF. CDR3 bases: TGCAGTGCTAGGTCCGCTAGCGGGGTCAATGAGCAGTTCTTC.

This clonotype was observed a few times. A junction end diverges from the germline sequence, so it may reflect a read error. This chain uses TRBV6-1 with TRBJ2-5; D may be TRBD1 or TRBD2 (5 bases each). This CDR3 comprises 14 residues. Germline CDR1 reads MNHNS; CDR2 reads SASEGT. The CDR3 DNA follows: TGTGCCAGCAGCGAAGCGTGGGGGTCCGAGACCCAGTACTTC. Encoded protein: CASSEAWGSETQYF.

This clonotype appeared a few times. The rearrangement joins TRBV20-1 to TRBJ2-2, with a possible D match to TRBD2 (5 bases). The ends were cut back, 7 bases at V and 2 bases at J, with 14 bases in the middle. Germline loops: CDR1 DFQATT, CDR2 SNEGSKA (reference sequence). This CDR3 has 14 amino acids. CDR3 in DNA: TGCAGTGTTGAGGGTGGGATTAACACCGGGGAGCTGTTTTTT. Residues: CSVEGGINTGELFF.

V and J are TRBV27 and TRBJ1-1; unclear D gene. Trimming removed 2 bases from V and 10 bases from J, with 11 bases in between. The germline V gene has CDR1 MNHEY and CDR2 SMNVEV (reference sequence). The CDR3 consists of 12 residues. In DNA, the CDR3 is TGTGCCAGCAGTTTACCAAGGTTCCCAGCTTTCTTT. Residues: CASSLPRFPAFF.